These T cell receptor beta chains were read from a single sample in a study of cytomegalovirus exposure and HLA in healthy donors. Produced via immunoSEQ multiplex PCR; TCRdb's table is partial and in-frame only. Of about 100,000 clones in the sample, 75% are singletons; the top ten hold about 9.4%. Sequenced input: PBMCs. The receptors shown here come from a man in his fifties or sixties in good health and CMV-seronegative. Both conserved end residues are part of each CDR3. A D gene is named only where the DNA matches it firmly. Part of the rows lack a size; the others show once, few, many or a class for expanded clones.

d_gene	abundance	v_gene	j_gene	CDR3aa	CDR3nt
.	.	TRBV7-8	TRBJ1-1	CASSLRGETEAFF	TGTGCCAGCAGCTTACGGGGGGAAACTGAAGCTTTCTTT
TRBD1	.	TRBV14	TRBJ1-5	CASSQENWNPGQKNRHSNQPQHF	TGTGCCAGCAGCCAAGAGAATTGGAACCCGGGACAGAAAAATCGACATAGCAATCAGCCCCAGCATTTT
.	.	TRBV19	TRBJ1-5	CASSMGARSNQPQHF	TGTGCCAGTAGTATGGGGGCCAGATCGAATCAGCCCCAGCATTTT
.	few	TRBV7-9	TRBJ2-2	CASSFSSGTGELFF	TGTGCCAGCAGCTTTTCATCGGGCACCGGGGAGCTGTTTTTT
.	.	TRBV10-3	TRBJ2-5	CAISEWGRETQYF	TGTGCCATCAGTGAGTGGGGCCGGGAGACCCAGTACTTC
TRBD1	few	TRBV5-6	TRBJ1-2	CASSFRQGAYGYTF	TGTGCCAGCAGCTTCCGGCAGGGGGCATATGGCTACACCTTC
.	.	TRBV5-1	TRBJ2-7	CASSLGTYYEQYF	TGCGCCAGCAGCTTGGGTACATACTACGAGCAGTACTTC
TRBD2	.	TRBV2	TRBJ2-7	CASSELAGGIYEQYF	TGTGCCAGCAGTGAGCTAGCGGGGGGCATCTACGAGCAGTACTTC
TRBD1	.	TRBV7-2	TRBJ2-7	CASRVGQGDSYEQYF	TGTGCCAGCAGGGTCGGACAGGGAGACTCCTACGAGCAGTACTTC
.	.	TRBV28	TRBJ1-5	CASSFEVMGNQPQHF	TGTGCCAGCAGTTTCGAGGTAATGGGCAATCAGCCCCAGCATTTT
.	.	TRBV6-5	TRBJ1-4	CASSYSAGPNEKLFF	TGTGCCAGCAGTTACTCGGCAGGGCCTAATGAAAAACTGTTTTTT
TRBD2	once	TRBV9	TRBJ2-5	CASSPRGSGRGEETQYF	TGTGCCAGCAGCCCCCGGGGGAGCGGGAGGGGGGAAGAGACCCAGTACTTC
TRBD2	.	TRBV28	TRBJ2-1	CASRIAGASYNEQFF	TGTGCCAGCAGGATAGCGGGTGCTTCCTACAATGAGCAGTTCTTC
.	once	TRBV7-9	TRBJ2-5	CASSLAGQGETQYF	TGTGCCAGCAGCTTAGCGGGCCAAGGAGAGACCCAGTACTTC
.	.	TRBV7-6	TRBJ1-1	CASSLGQRGTEAFF	TGTGCCAGCAGCTTAGGACAGCGTGGCACTGAAGCTTTCTTT